The 32 T cell receptor beta chains reported below all come from one sample, sequenced in a study of OX40 agonist ivuxolimab in advanced cancers. Generated by immunoSEQ multiplex PCR, the TCRdb table keeps only in-frame clones and is missing some. This sample carries 76,000 or so clones, 85% to 90% of them seen once, and the ten largest clones take approximately 13%. The source material was CD4+ or CD8+ T cells sorted from blood, sampled in a trial of the OX40 agonist ivuxolimab. Receptors were obtained from an adult with an advanced solid tumor such as melanoma, head and neck, liver or kidney cancer.

The chain employs TRBV9 and TRBJ2-7, with D unresolved. The ends were cut back, 3 bases at V and 6 bases at J, with 16 bases in the middle. The CDR3 has 14 amino acids. Germline V gene lookup returns CDR1 SGDLS and CDR2 YYNGEE. The CDR3 reads CASSADRAPLEQYF. The DNA for the CDR3 is TGTGCCAGCAGCGCCGATCGGGCTCCACTCGAGCAGTACTTC.

This clone was observed a single time. The chain recombines TRBV27 with TRBJ2-1; 8 nucleotides match TRBD1. Per the germline V gene, CDR1 is MNHEY and CDR2 is SMNVEV (reference sequence). This CDR3 region has 15 residues. Losses at the gene ends were 6 bases for V and 0 bases for J; bases not matched to a gene: 4. The chain's CDR3 is CASSAGTGSYNEQFF. The CDR3 nucleotides read TGTGCCAGCAGCGCCGGGACAGGCTCCTACAATGAGCAGTTCTTC.

The chain's CDR3 is CATSPGTGGPEPQHF. In nucleotides, the CDR3 is TGTGCCACCAGCCCTGGGACAGGGGGCCCCGAGCCCCAGCATTTT. This rearrangement joins TRBV15 to TRBJ1-5, with TRBD1 matching 12 bases. The CDR3 has 15 residues. Germline values: CDR1 LNHNV, CDR2 YYDKDF (reference sequence). The ends lost 5 bases at V and 8 bases at J; junction bases unmatched: 7. Variable domain in full (rest from reference TRBV15 and TRBJ1-5): DAMVIQNPRYQVTQFGKPVTLSCSQTLNHNVMYWYQQKSSQAPKLLFHYYDKDFNNEADTPDNFQSRRPNTSFCFLDIRSPGLGDTAMYLCATSPGTGGPEPQHFGDGTRLSIL.

This chain uses TRBV2 with TRBJ2-3; no firm D call. Per germline, CDR1 SNHLY and CDR2 FYNNEI. This CDR3 comprises 16 residues. The ends were cut back, 2 bases at V and 0 bases at J, with 12 bases in the middle. CDR3 DNA sequence: TGTGCCAGCAGTGAATTTGTGACATCTAGCACAGATACGCAGTATTTT. Translation: CASSEFVTSSTDTQYF.

The chain carries TRBV30 and TRBJ2-3; D gene ambiguous. The CDR3 has 11 residues. The V gene lost 2 bases and the J gene lost 3 bases, with 3 bases spanning the gap. CDR1 is GTSNPN and CDR2 is SVGIG in the germline V gene (reference sequence). The CDR3 bases are TGTGCCTGGAGTATAACAGATACGCAGTATTTT. It codes for CAWSITDTQYF.

The genes are TRBV11-3 and TRBJ1-6; the match to TRBD1 covers 10 bases. There are 14 residues in the CDR3. V trimming: 9 bases; J trimming: 7 bases; junction bases outside the gene matches: 6. Per germline, CDR1 SGHNT and CDR2 YENEEA. DNA of the CDR3: TGTGCCAGTCTTAGACAGGGGGCAAATTCACCCCTCCACTTT. Translation gives CASLRQGANSPLHF. Full variable domain (outside the CDR3, taken from reference TRBV11-3 and TRBJ1-6): EAGVVQSPRYKIIEKKQPVAFWCNPISGHNTLYWYLQNLGQGPELLIRYENEEAVDDSQLPKDRFSAERLKGVDSTLKIQPAELGDSAVYLCASLRQGANSPLHFGNGTRLTVT.

The chain combines TRBV7-9 with TRBJ2-3; no clear D. Trimming shortened V by 6 bases and J by 6 bases, and 10 bases separated the two germline ends. The CDR3 length is 12 residues. Germline V gene sequence: CDR1 SEHNR, CDR2 FQNEAQ (reference sequence). This CDR3 is CASRPDEDTQYF. The CDR3 DNA reads as TGTGCCAGCAGACCCGACGAGGATACGCAGTATTTT.

V usage is TRBV6-1 and J usage is TRBJ2-1; TRBD1 matches at 12 bases. The germline CDR1 and CDR2 sequences are MNHNS and SASEGT. The V gene end was trimmed by 5 bases and the J gene end by 6 bases; junction bases not matched to a gene: 5. The CDR3 totals 15 residues. The CDR3 DNA reads as TGTGCCAGCAGTATGGGACAGGGGGCGTTCAATGAGCAGTTCTTC. Its protein product is CASSMGQGAFNEQFF.

With regard to this clone: Because the CDR3 is missing its conserved closing phenylalanine or tryptophan, this is likely a read error. Because the CDR3's place on the DNA is in doubt, the DNA is left out and the CDR3 is given as listed by TCRdb. The chain is built from TRBV6-5 and TRBJ2-7. The CDR3 extends over 12 residues, inclusive of both ends. Germline CDR1 and CDR2: MNHEY and SVGAGI. The CDR3 here is CASSAGTPRGLH.

This chain joins TRBV29-1 and TRBJ2-1; 13 bases match TRBD2. In germline, CDR1 is SQVTM, CDR2 ANQGSEA. CDR3 length equals 19 residues. J gave up 3 bases and V 5 bases, and 16 bases lay outside the gene matches. The CDR3 DNA reads as TGCAGCGTTTCTAGTCCCCAGGGGACTAGCGGGACCTTCTACAATGAGCAGTTCTTC. The encoded protein is CSVSSPQGTSGTFYNEQFF.

The V call is TRBV5-1, the J call TRBJ2-7; D is undetermined. V was cut by 0 bases and J by 0 bases, with 10 bases left in between. CDR1 SGHRS and CDR2 YFSETQ come from the germline V gene. The CDR3 runs 15 residues. This CDR3 is CASSLVGTFSYEQYF. Written as DNA, the CDR3 is TGCGCCAGCAGCTTGGTGGGCACCTTCTCCTACGAGCAGTACTTC.

The chain combines TRBV11-2 with TRBJ2-7, with D perhaps given as TRBD1 or TRBD2 (5 bases each). CDR3 size: 15 residues. CDR1 and CDR2 from the germline V gene are SGHAT and FQNNGV. V was shortened by 5 bases and J by 5 bases, with 19 bases between the two germline ends. CDR3 nucleotides: TGTGCCAGCAGCGCCCGGCTGACGGGGCAGCACGAGCAGTACTTC. It is translated as CASSARLTGQHEQYF. Filled out from reference TRBV11-2 and TRBJ2-7, the complete variable domain reads EAGVAQSPRYKIIEKRQSVAFWCNPISGHATLYWYQQILGQGPKLLIQFQNNGVVDDSQLPKDRFSAERLKGVDSTLKIQPAKLEDSAVYLCASSARLTGQHEQYFGPGTRLTVT.

J is TRBJ2-3 and V is TRBV7-8, with 8 bases aligning to TRBD1. The CDR3 covers 15 residues. Looked up from germline, CDR1 is SGHVS and CDR2 is FQNEAQ. J gave up 1 base and V 7 bases, and 7 bases lay outside the gene matches. The DNA of the CDR3 is TGTGCCAGCAACCGGCCGACAGGGGGCACAGATACGCAGTATTTT. Protein sequence: CASNRPTGGTDTQYF.

The chain has TRBV5-1 and TRBJ2-5; 9 bases map to TRBD1. There are 15 residues in the CDR3. V gave up 0 bases and J gave up 4 bases; unmatched junction bases: 4. Germline CDR1 is SGHRS and CDR2 is YFSETQ. In nucleotides, the CDR3 is TGCGCCAGCAGCTTGGACAGGGGGCTGGGAGAGACCCAGTACTTC. This translates into CASSLDRGLGETQYF. The whole variable domain, filled in from reference TRBV5-1 and TRBJ2-5, reads KAGVTQTPRYLIKTRGQQVTLSCSPISGHRSVSWYQQTPGQGLQFLFEYFSETQRNKGNFPGRFSGRQFSNSRSEMNVSTLELGDSALYLCASSLDRGLGETQYFGPGTRLLVL.

The V gene is TRBV7-8, the J gene TRBJ2-3; D is unresolved. Germline lookup yields CDR1 SGHVS and CDR2 FQNEAQ. V shed 1 base and J shed 4 bases, with 12 bases lying between them. This CDR3 is built from 15 residues. The CDR3 DNA is TGTGCCAGCAGCTTAGACGCACCGGCATCAGATACGCAGTATTTT. This sequence encodes CASSLDAPASDTQYF. Supplemented by reference TRBV7-8 and TRBJ2-3, the full variable domain reads GAGVSQSPRYKVAKRGQDVALRCDPISGHVSLFWYQQALGQGPEFLTYFQNEAQLDKSGLPSDRFFAERPEGSVSTLKIQRTQQEDSAVYLCASSLDAPASDTQYFGPGTRLTVL.

This clone was recorded a few times. The chain couples TRBV5-1 to TRBJ1-2, with 7 bases that match TRBD1. Germline V gene sequence: CDR1 SGHRS, CDR2 YFSETQ. The CDR3 is 13 residues long. The junction had 1 base not matched to a gene; V was cut back by 3 bases and J by 2 bases. Written as DNA, the CDR3 is TGCGCCAGCAGCTGGGACAGAAACTATGGCTACACCTTC. Residues: CASSWDRNYGYTF.

CDR3 in amino acids: CASSLVGSPYEQYF. The CDR3 region has the DNA TGTGCCAGCAGCTTGGTGGGTAGCCCCTACGAGCAGTACTTC. The chain couples TRBV5-6 to TRBJ2-7; no clear D gene. From germline, CDR1 is SGHDT and CDR2 YYEEEE. Trimming stripped 0 bases from V and 2 bases from J, with 9 bases between. The CDR3 loop spans 14 amino acids.

The chain is built from TRBV11-2 and TRBJ2-1; TRBD2 is a possible D gene (6 bases). Germline V gene sequence: CDR1 SGHAT, CDR2 FQNNGV. The V gene lost 3 bases and the J gene lost 1 base, with 13 bases spanning the gap. The CDR3 length is 16 residues. CDR3 in amino acids: CASSFDGGRSYNEQFF. The CDR3 nucleotides are TGTGCCAGCAGCTTCGATGGAGGGAGATCCTACAATGAGCAGTTCTTC.

The chain links TRBV4-1 to TRBJ2-7; D gene uncertain. The CDR3 extends over 14 amino acids. CDR1 is MGHRA and CDR2 is YSYEKL in the germline V gene. The V and J ends lost 1 base and 3 bases respectively, with 10 bases between them. The CDR3 protein is CASSQAVGSYEQYF. CDR3 sequence (DNA): TGCGCCAGCAGCCAAGCCGTCGGCAGCTACGAGCAGTACTTC.

The chain links TRBV6-5 to TRBJ1-2; no clear D gene. V was shortened by 6 bases and J by 8 bases, with 10 bases between the two germline ends. CDR1 is MNHEY and CDR2 is SVGAGI in the germline V gene. CDR3 size: 11 residues. The CDR3: CASRGVHGYTF. CDR3 nucleotide sequence: TGTGCCAGCAGGGGAGTTCACGGCTACACCTTC.

V is TRBV12-5 and J is TRBJ2-1; D is uncertain. Germline V lookup: CDR1 LGHNT, CDR2 FRNRAP. V lost 4 bases and J lost 0, with 13 bases in between. This CDR3 spans 16 amino acids. DNA of the CDR3: TGTGCTAGTGGTTCCCCAGCGCCCAGCTCCTACAATGAGCAGTTCTTC. As protein: CASGSPAPSSYNEQFF.

This clone was seen a handful of times. The rearrangement joins TRBV5-1 to TRBJ2-5; the D gene could be TRBD1 or TRBD2 (5 bases each). V lost 4 bases and J 1 base, leaving 11 bases between the germline ends. The germline CDR1 and CDR2 sequences are SGHRS and YFSETQ. The CDR3 extends over 14 amino acids. CDR3 protein: CASSAKGTQETQYF. CDR3 in DNA: TGCGCCAGCAGCGCCAAGGGGACCCAAGAGACCCAGTACTTC.

CDR3 DNA: TGTGCCAGCAGTTCACCGGGACAGAACTACGAGCAGTACTTC. Protein: CASSSPGQNYEQYF. The chain has TRBV27 and TRBJ2-7, with 7 bases identical to TRBD1. Germline CDR1 MNHEY, CDR2 SMNVEV (reference sequence). Trimming took 4 bases from V and 3 from J; bases not matched to a gene: 6. CDR3 length equals 14 residues.

The chain uses TRBV6-5 and TRBJ2-1; TRBD2 aligns across 7 bases. The CDR3 runs 15 residues. From germline, CDR1 is MNHEY and CDR2 SVGAGI. The V and J ends lost 3 bases and 0 bases, in that order; junction bases with no gene match: 2. DNA for the CDR3: TGTGCCAGCAGTTATGGCGGGAGCTCCTACAATGAGCAGTTCTTC. This translates into CASSYGGSSYNEQFF.

The chain is built from TRBV7-2 and TRBJ2-7, with 7 bases matching TRBD2. Trimming removed 3 bases from V and 3 bases from J; junction bases left unmatched: 8. This CDR3 is 15 amino acids long. Per the germline V gene, CDR1 is SGHTA and CDR2 is FQGNSA. CDR3 sequence reads: CASSFDGREFYEQYF. Here the CDR3 DNA reads TGTGCCAGCAGCTTCGACGGGCGGGAGTTCTACGAGCAGTACTTC.

The chain recombines TRBV9 with TRBJ1-1; the match to TRBD1 covers 8 bases. CDR1 SGDLS and CDR2 YYNGEE come from the germline V gene. This CDR3 is built from 18 residues. V shed 4 bases and J 5 bases; nucleotides not matched to a gene: 19. This CDR3 reads CASSPDWTGRWKGTEAFF. Here the CDR3 DNA reads TGTGCCAGCAGCCCTGATTGGACAGGGCGGTGGAAGGGTACTGAAGCTTTCTTT.

CDR3: CASRTASGANVLTF. The CDR3 bases are TGTGCCAGCAGGACAGCCTCTGGGGCCAACGTCCTGACTTTC. The rearrangement links TRBV4-2 to TRBJ2-6; TRBD1 might be the D (5 bases). The germline CDR1 and CDR2 sequences are LGHNA and YNFKEQ. This CDR3 contains 14 residues. Deletions cut 6 bases from V and 0 bases from J, with 6 bases between.

CDR3 residues: CASSLVAGDTYNEQFF. CDR3 nucleotide sequence: TGTGCCAGCAGCTTAGTAGCGGGAGACACCTACAATGAGCAGTTCTTC. This chain uses TRBV11-3 with TRBJ2-1; 9 nucleotides agree with TRBD2. The CDR3 length is 16 residues. Germline V gene lookup returns CDR1 SGHNT and CDR2 YENEEA. Trimming removed 1 base from V and 2 bases from J; junction bases left unmatched: 3.

This sequence joins TRBV5-4 and TRBJ1-3; D remains unclear. Trimming shortened V by 0 bases and J by 5 bases, and 9 bases separated the two germline ends. CDR3 length: 14 amino acids. The germline V gene has CDR1 SGHNT and CDR2 YYREEE (reference sequence). CDR3 amino acids: CASSLVGARNTIYF. CDR3 nucleotides: TGTGCCAGCAGCTTGGTGGGCGCGAGAAACACCATATATTTT.

The chain employs TRBV16 and TRBJ1-4, with 9 bases lining up with TRBD1. V was pared by 4 bases and J by 3 bases, with 6 bases of the junction left unmatched. Germline CDR1 KGHSY, CDR2 FQNENV. The length of the CDR3 is 16 residues. The CDR3 region is CASSLHRGLANEKLFF. The CDR3 DNA sequence: TGTGCCAGCAGCCTACACAGGGGGCTGGCTAATGAAAAACTGTTTTTT.

This chain uses TRBV18 with TRBJ2-7, with 8 bases identical to TRBD1. The V gene's germline CDR1 is KGHSH and CDR2 LQKENI. The CDR3 is 14 residues long. V shed 8 bases and J 4 bases; nucleotides not matched to a gene: 10. The CDR3 reads CASARTGQDYEQYF. The CDR3 DNA sequence: TGTGCCAGCGCCCGGACAGGGCAGGATTACGAGCAGTACTTC.

The V gene is TRBV11-2, the J gene TRBJ2-3; D is perhaps TRBD2 (5 bases). CDR3 length equals 13 residues. The ends were cut back, 6 bases at V and 1 base at J, with 8 bases in the middle. Per germline, CDR1 SGHAT and CDR2 FQNNGV. The CDR3 DNA reads as TGTGCCAGCAGGGGAGCCGGCACAGATACGCAGTATTTT. This gives the protein CASRGAGTDTQYF.